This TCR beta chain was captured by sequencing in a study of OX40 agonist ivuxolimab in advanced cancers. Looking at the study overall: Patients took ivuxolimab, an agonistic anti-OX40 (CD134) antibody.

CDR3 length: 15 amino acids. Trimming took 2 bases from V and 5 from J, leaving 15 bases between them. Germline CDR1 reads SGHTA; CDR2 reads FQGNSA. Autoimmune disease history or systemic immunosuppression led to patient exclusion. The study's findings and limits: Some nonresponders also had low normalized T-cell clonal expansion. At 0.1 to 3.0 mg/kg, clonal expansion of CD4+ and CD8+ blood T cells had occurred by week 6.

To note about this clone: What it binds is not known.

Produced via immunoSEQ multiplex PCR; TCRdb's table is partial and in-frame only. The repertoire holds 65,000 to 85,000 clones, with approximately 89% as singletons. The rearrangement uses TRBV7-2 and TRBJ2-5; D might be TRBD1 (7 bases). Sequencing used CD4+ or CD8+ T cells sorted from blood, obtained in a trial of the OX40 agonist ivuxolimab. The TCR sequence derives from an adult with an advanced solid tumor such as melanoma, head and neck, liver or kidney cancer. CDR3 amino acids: CASSLQGGKGETQYF. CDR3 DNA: TGTGCCAGCAGCTTACAGGGGGGCAAGGGGGAGACCCAGTACTTC.